Below, 18 T cell receptor beta chains from the same sample are listed, as sequenced in a study of CD8+CD57+ T cells in acquired aplastic anemia. TCR beta VDJ and CDR3 profiles were obtained from a genomic DNA template. From the reads, TCRdb called clonotypes with MiXCR, one entry per CDR3 protein. The sample contains fewer than 200,000 distinct CDR3 sequences, around 60% of which appear only once. The sequenced sample was sorted CD4+, CD8+, or CD8+CD57+ T cells (not recorded which) from PBMCs. The receptors come from a human donor in good health.

This rearrangement joins TRBV10-3 to TRBJ1-6; 7 nucleotides match TRBD1. The CDR3 has 15 residues. Trimming took 4 bases from V and 5 from J; bases not matched to a gene: 5. The V gene's germline CDR1 is ENHRY and CDR2 SYGVKD. CDR3 residues: CAISGQGYDNSPLHF. The CDR3 coding sequence is TGTGCCATCAGTGGACAGGGATACGATAATTCACCCCTCCACTTT.

The table lists this clonotype with many counts. The chain joins TRBV6-5 to TRBJ2-7, with 7 nucleotides matching TRBD1. This CDR3 spans 15 amino acids. CDR1 is MNHEY and CDR2 is SVGAGI in the germline V gene. J was trimmed by 1 base and V by 5 bases; bases with no gene match: 8. The CDR3 bases are TGTGCCAGCAGTATTACTTTACAGGGGTCCTACGAGCAGTACTTC. Amino acids: CASSITLQGSYEQYF.

V and J are TRBV19 and TRBJ1-5; 8 bases are a match to TRBD1. The CDR3 contains 15 residues. The V and J ends lost 6 bases and 2 bases, in that order; junction bases with no gene match: 6. Germline assignment: CDR1 LNHDA and CDR2 SQIVND (reference sequence). The CDR3 region has the DNA TGTGCCAGTAGCCCAGGGGGCGGGGGCAATCAGCCCCAGCATTTT. It is translated as CASSPGGGGNQPQHF.

With respect to this clonotype: Mismatch with germline at one junction end may stem from a read error. The V and J genes are TRBV7-9 and TRBJ1-2; D call uncertain. This CDR3 is built from 14 residues. The germline V gene encodes CDR1 SEHNR and CDR2 FQNEAQ (reference sequence). The CDR3 sequence: CASSSWELNYGYTF. Written as DNA, the CDR3 is TGTGCCAGCAGCTCTTGGGAGTTGAACTATGGCTACACTTTC. The whole variable domain, remainder taken from reference TRBV7-9 and TRBJ1-2, is DTGVSQNPRHKITKRGQNVTFRCDPISEHNRLYWYRQTLGQGPEFLTYFQNEAQLEKSRLLSDRFSAERPKGSFSTLEIQRTEQGDSAMYLCASSSWELNYGYTFGSGTRLTVV.

The chain uses TRBV5-1 and TRBJ2-7; D is tentatively TRBD1 or TRBD2 (6 bases each). In germline, CDR1 is SGHRS, CDR2 YFSETQ. V was clipped by 4 bases and J by 3 bases, with 20 bases between them. This CDR3 region has 16 residues. The CDR3 DNA reads TGCGCCAGCAGCCCCCAAGGTCGGGGGCCGGGCTACGAGCAGTACTTC. As protein: CASSPQGRGPGYEQYF.

The rearrangement uses TRBV18 and TRBJ2-7; D is uncertain. Trimming cost V 3 bases and J 3 bases, with 15 bases left between them. The CDR3 runs to 15 residues. The germline CDR1 and CDR2 sequences are KGHSH and LQKENI. The CDR3 reads CASSPGSIINYEQYF. For the CDR3, the DNA is TGTGCCAGCTCACCGGGCAGTATCATTAACTACGAGCAGTACTTC.

This chain connects TRBV5-6 to TRBJ1-3; D ambiguous. CDR3 length: 13 residues. CDR1 and CDR2 (germline): SGHDT, YYEEEE. Between the trimmed V and J ends, which lost 3 bases and 7 bases, there was a span of 11 bases. DNA of the CDR3: TGTGCCAGCAGCTCGCAGATAATGAACACCATATATTTT. It codes for CASSSQIMNTIYF. Full variable domain (outside the CDR3, taken from reference TRBV5-6 and TRBJ1-3): DAGVTQSPTHLIKTRGQQVTLRCSPKSGHDTVSWYQQALGQGPQFIFQYYEEEERQRGNFPDRFSGHQFPNYSSELNVNALLLGDSALYLCASSSQIMNTIYFGEGSWLTVV.

This clonotype was detected ten times or more. V usage is TRBV7-9 and J usage is TRBJ2-7; D is unclear. CDR1 SEHNR and CDR2 FQNEAQ come from the germline V gene (reference sequence). V lost 5 bases to trimming and J lost 1 base, with 6 bases between them. The CDR3 length is 12 residues. The CDR3 DNA reads as TGTGCCAGCAGCATAACATCCTACGAGCAGTACTTC. Translated: CASSITSYEQYF.

The V gene is TRBV20-1, the J gene TRBJ2-3; no firm D call. V lost 7 bases, J lost 2 bases, and 10 bases lay in between. Germline-derived CDR1 and CDR2 are DFQATT and SNEGSKA (reference sequence). This CDR3 contains 12 residues. Here the CDR3 DNA reads TGCAGTGGCTCCCCACACACAGATACGCAGTATTTT. Amino acid sequence: CSGSPHTDTQYF.

The chain employs TRBV6-1 and TRBJ2-7; D gene uncertain. The CDR3 contains 11 residues. V was pared by 6 bases and J by 3 bases, with 6 bases between. The germline V gene has CDR1 MNHNS and CDR2 SASEGT. The CDR3 region has the DNA TGTGCCAGCAGGGAAATCTACGAGCAGTACTTC. Its translation is CASREIYEQYF.

This clonotype has a count of ten or more. The rearrangement joins TRBV7-9 to TRBJ2-5, with 13 bases lining up with TRBD2. This CDR3 spans 17 amino acids. With 2 bases clipped from V and 2 bases from J, the junction kept 5 bases outside the gene matches. Germline V gene sequence: CDR1 SEHNR, CDR2 FQNEAQ (reference sequence). CDR3: CASSLRTSGSRQETQYF. In nucleotides, the CDR3 is TGTGCCAGCAGCTTACGGACTAGCGGGAGTAGACAAGAGACCCAGTACTTC.

The rearrangement joins TRBV7-2 to TRBJ1-2; a weak D match, TRBD1 (6 bases). The germline V gene has CDR1 SGHTA and CDR2 FQGNSA. Between the trimmed V and J ends, which lost 5 bases and 6 bases, there was a span of 16 bases. This CDR3 contains 14 residues. The CDR3 DNA reads as TGTGCCAGCAGCCCACGGCAGGGGTGCGATGGCTACACCTTC. Translating it yields CASSPRQGCDGYTF.

The rearrangement uses TRBV5-1 and TRBJ2-2; D is perhaps TRBD2 (5 bases). The germline V gene encodes CDR1 SGHRS and CDR2 YFSETQ. Deletions cut 4 bases from V and 7 bases from J, with 8 bases between. This CDR3 has 12 amino acids. The CDR3: CASSATSGELFF. The CDR3 DNA sequence: TGCGCCAGCAGCGCTACTAGCGGGGAGCTGTTTTTT.

This clonotype was recorded only once. The chain recombines TRBV9 with TRBJ2-7, with no clear D. The last part of the DNA fits TRBJ2-5 better; the J call may be wrong. The CDR3 is 12 residues long. Per the germline V gene, CDR1 is SGDLS and CDR2 is YYNGEE. CDR3 amino acids: CASSAAQETQYF. The CDR3 DNA reads TGTGCCAGCAGTGCCGCCCAAGAGACCCAGTACTTC.

This CDR3 is CATSKGDDNEQYF. DNA for the CDR3: TGTGCCACCAGCAAGGGGGACGACAATGAGCAGTACTTC. This chain joins TRBV15 and TRBJ2-7; the D gene is possibly TRBD1 (6 bases). The CDR3 runs to 13 residues. Between the trimmed V and J ends, which lost 4 bases and 7 bases, there was a span of 14 bases. Germline CDR1 reads LNHNV; CDR2 reads YYDKDF (reference sequence).

The chain carries TRBV7-2 and TRBJ1-6; D is uncertain. Trimming took off 2 bases at V and 7 bases at J, with 18 bases between the two ends. The CDR3 runs to 17 residues. Per the germline V gene, CDR1 is SGHTA and CDR2 is FQGNSA. This CDR3 reads CASSLLARVRINSPLHF. The DNA of the CDR3 is TGTGCCAGCAGCTTACTAGCAAGGGTCAGGATCAATTCACCCCTCCACTTT.

This chain joins TRBV5-8 and TRBJ2-1; the match to TRBD1 covers 7 bases. The germline CDR1 and CDR2 sequences are SGHTS and YDEGEE. After removal of 1 base from V and 7 bases from J, the junction contained 2 bases not matched to a gene. This CDR3 contains 13 residues. In DNA form, the CDR3 reads TGTGCCAGCAGCTTGTTCAGGGGGAATGAGCAGTTCTTC. Its protein is CASSLFRGNEQFF.

This clonotype was observed a few times. The rearrangement joins TRBV5-1 to TRBJ2-5; D call uncertain. The V and J ends lost 0 bases and 3 bases respectively, with 6 bases between them. The CDR3 has 13 amino acids. The germline CDR1 and CDR2 sequences are SGHRS and YFSETQ. The CDR3 DNA follows: TGCGCCAGCAGCTTGGCTCGGAAAGAGACCCAGTACTTC. This encodes CASSLARKETQYF.